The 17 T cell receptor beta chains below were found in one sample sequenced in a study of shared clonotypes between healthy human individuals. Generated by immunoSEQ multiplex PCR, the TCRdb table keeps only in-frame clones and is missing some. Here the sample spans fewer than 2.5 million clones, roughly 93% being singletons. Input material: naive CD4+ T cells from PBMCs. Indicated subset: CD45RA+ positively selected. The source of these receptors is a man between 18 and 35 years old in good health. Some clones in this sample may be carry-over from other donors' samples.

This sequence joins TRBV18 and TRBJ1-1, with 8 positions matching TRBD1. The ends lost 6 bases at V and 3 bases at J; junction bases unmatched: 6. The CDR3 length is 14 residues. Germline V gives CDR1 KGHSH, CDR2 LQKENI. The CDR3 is CASSDQTGDTEAFF. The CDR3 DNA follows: TGTGCCAGCTCCGATCAGACAGGGGACACTGAAGCTTTCTTT.

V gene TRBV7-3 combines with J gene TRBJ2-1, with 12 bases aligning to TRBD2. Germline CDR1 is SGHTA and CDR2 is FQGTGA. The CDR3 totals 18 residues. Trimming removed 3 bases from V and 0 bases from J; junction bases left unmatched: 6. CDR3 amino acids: CASSLYTSGRLSYNEQFF. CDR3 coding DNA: TGTGCCAGCAGCTTGTACACTAGCGGGAGGCTCTCCTACAATGAGCAGTTCTTC.

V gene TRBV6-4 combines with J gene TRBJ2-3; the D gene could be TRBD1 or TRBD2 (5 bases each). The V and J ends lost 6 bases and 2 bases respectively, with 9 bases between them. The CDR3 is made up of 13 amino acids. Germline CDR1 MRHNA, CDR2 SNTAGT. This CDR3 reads CASRGTLTDTQYF. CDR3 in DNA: TGTGCCAGCAGAGGGACCCTCACAGATACGCAGTATTTT.

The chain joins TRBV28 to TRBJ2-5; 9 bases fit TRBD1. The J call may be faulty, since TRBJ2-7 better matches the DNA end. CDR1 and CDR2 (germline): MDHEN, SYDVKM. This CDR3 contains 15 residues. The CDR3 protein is CASRTGQGLANEQYF. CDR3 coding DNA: TGTGCCAGCAGGACAGGACAGGGGTTGGCTAACGAGCAGTACTTC.

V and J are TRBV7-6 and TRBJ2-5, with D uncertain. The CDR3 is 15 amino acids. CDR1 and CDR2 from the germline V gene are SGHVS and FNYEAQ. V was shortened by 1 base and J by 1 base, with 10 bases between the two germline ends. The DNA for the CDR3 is TGTGCCAGCAGCTTAGGCCTAAGTGGCCAAGAGACCCAGTACTTC. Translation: CASSLGLSGQETQYF. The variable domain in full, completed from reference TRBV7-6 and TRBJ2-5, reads GAGVSQSPRYKVTKRGQDVALRCDPISGHVSLYWYRQALGQGPEFLTYFNYEAQQDKSGLPNDRFSAERPEGSISTLTIQRTEQRDSAMYRCASSLGLSGQETQYFGPGTRLLVL.

The DNA of the CDR3 is TGTGCCAGCAGTACAGAGGGTGGAGGCTCACCCCTCCACTTT. Residues: CASSTEGGGSPLHF. The rearrangement uses TRBV2 and TRBJ1-6; D is ambiguous. V was trimmed by 5 bases and J by 10 bases, leaving 15 bases between them. This CDR3 region has 14 residues. In germline, CDR1 is SNHLY, CDR2 FYNNEI.

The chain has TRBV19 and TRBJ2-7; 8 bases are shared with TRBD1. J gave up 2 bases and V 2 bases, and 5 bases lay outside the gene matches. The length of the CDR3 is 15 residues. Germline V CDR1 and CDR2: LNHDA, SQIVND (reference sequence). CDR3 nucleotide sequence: TGTGCCAGTAGTATACGACAGGGGCCCACCTACGAGCAGTACTTC. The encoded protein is CASSIRQGPTYEQYF.

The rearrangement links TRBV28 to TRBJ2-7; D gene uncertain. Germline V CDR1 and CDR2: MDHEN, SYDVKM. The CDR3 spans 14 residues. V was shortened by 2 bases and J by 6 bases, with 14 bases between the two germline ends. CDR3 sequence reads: CASSLGPSLAEQYF. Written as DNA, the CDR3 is TGTGCCAGCAGTTTAGGGCCAAGCCTCGCCGAGCAGTACTTC.

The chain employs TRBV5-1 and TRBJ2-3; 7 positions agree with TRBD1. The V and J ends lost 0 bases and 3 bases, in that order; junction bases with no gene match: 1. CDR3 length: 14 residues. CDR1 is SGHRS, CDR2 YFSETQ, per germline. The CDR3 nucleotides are TGCGCCAGCAGCTTGGTGGGACAGACAGATACGCAGTATTTT. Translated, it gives CASSLVGQTDTQYF.

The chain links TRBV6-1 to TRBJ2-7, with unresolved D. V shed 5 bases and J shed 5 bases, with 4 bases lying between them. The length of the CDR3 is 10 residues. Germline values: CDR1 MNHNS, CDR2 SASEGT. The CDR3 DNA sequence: TGTGCCAGCAGTTTTCACGAGCAGTACTTC. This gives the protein CASSFHEQYF.

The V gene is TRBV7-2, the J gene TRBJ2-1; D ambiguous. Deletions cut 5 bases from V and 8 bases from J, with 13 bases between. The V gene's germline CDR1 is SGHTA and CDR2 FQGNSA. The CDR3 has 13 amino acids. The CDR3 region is CASSPQPPDEQFF. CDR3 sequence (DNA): TGTGCCAGCAGCCCACAGCCTCCGGATGAGCAGTTCTTC.

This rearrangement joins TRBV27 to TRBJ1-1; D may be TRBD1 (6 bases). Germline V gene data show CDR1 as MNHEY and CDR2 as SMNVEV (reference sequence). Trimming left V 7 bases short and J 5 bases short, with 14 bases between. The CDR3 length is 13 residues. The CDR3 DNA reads TGTGCCAGCAAGGGGACATCCTGGACTGAAGCTTTCTTT. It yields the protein CASKGTSWTEAFF.

CDR3 sequence reads: CASGRNGGWGEKLFF. The CDR3 DNA reads TGTGCCAGCGGTAGAAACGGGGGTTGGGGTGAAAAACTGTTTTTT. V and J are TRBV2 and TRBJ1-4; D is possibly TRBD1 (5 bases). Germline CDR1 reads SNHLY; CDR2 reads FYNNEI. CDR3 length: 15 residues. The V gene lost 8 bases and the J gene lost 7 bases, with 20 bases spanning the gap.

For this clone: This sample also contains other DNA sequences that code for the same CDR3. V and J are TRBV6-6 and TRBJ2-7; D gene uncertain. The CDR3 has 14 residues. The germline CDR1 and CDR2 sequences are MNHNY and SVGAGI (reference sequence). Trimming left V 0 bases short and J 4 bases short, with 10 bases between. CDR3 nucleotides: TGTGCCAGCAGTTACTCGTCAGCGTCTTACGAGCAGTACTTC. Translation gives CASSYSSASYEQYF.

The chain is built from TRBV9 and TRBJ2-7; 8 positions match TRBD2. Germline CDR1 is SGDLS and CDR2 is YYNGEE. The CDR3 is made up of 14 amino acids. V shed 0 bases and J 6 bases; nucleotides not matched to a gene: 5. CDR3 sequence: CASSVVGTSREQYF. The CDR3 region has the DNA TGTGCCAGCAGCGTAGTGGGGACTAGTCGCGAGCAGTACTTC.

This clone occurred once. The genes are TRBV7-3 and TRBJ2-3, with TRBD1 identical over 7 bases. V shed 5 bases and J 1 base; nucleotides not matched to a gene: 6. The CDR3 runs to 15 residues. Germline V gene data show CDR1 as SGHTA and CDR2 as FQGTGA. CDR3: CASSPTGAGTDTQYF. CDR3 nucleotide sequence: TGTGCCAGCAGCCCCACAGGGGCGGGCACAGATACGCAGTATTTT.

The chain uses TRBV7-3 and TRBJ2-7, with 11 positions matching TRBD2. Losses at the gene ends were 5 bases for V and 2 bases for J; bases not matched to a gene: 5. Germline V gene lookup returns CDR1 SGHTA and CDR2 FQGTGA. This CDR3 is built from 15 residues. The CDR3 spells CASSLAGGRTYEQYF. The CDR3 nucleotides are TGTGCCAGCAGCCTAGCGGGAGGTCGGACCTACGAGCAGTACTTC.